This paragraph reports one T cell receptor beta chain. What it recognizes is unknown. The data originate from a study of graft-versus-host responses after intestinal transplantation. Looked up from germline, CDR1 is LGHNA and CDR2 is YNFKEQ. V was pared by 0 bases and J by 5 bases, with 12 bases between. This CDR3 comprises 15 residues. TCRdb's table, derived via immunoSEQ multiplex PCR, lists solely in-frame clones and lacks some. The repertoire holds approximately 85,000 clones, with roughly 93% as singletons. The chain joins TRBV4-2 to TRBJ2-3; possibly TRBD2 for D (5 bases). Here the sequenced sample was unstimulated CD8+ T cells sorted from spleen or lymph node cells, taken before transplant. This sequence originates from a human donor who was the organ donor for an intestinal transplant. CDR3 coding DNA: TGTGCCAGCAGCCAAGATAGGTATGCGGGAGATACGCAGTATTTT. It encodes CASSQDRYAGDTQYF.